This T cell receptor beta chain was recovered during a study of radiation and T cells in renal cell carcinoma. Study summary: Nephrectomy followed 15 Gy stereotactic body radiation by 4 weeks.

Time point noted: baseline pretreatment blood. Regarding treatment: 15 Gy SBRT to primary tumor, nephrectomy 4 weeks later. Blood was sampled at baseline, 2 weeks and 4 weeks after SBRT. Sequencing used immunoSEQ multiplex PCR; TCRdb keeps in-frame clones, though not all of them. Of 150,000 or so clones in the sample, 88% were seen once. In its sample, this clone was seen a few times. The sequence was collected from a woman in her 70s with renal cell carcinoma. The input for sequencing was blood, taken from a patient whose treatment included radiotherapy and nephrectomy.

CDR3 nucleotides: TGTGCCAGCAGACGAGGGCCCTCGGGGTCATACTATGGCTACACCTTC. Protein product: CASRRGPSGSYYGYTF. This rearrangement joins TRBV11-2 to TRBJ1-2, with D unclear. The CDR3 spans 16 residues. The germline gives CDR1 SGHAT, CDR2 FQNNGV. V was shortened by 6 bases and J by 3 bases, with 20 bases between the two germline ends.